This entry lists 11 T cell receptor beta chains sequenced from one sample in a study of identical twins. A single record per CDR3 protein comes from TCRdb applying MiXCR to the 5' RACE reads. The repertoire consists of 1.5 million to 2 million distinct CDR3 sequences, with around a third occurring once and the leading ten covering around 0.25%. The sample taken for sequencing was cord blood. The receptors come from a newborn girl in good health.

The genes are TRBV28 and TRBJ2-1; 11 nucleotides agree with TRBD2. The CDR3 is 15 amino acids. With V trimmed by 2 bases and J by 8 bases, 5 bases remained unmatched. Germline V gene lookup returns CDR1 MDHEN and CDR2 SYDVKM. The CDR3, as DNA: TGTGCCAGCAGTTTACTAGCGGGAGGTAGCGATGAGCAGTTCTTC. It encodes CASSLLAGGSDEQFF. Variable domain in full (rest from reference TRBV28 and TRBJ2-1): DVKVTQSSRYLVKRTGEKVFLECVQDMDHENMFWYRQDPGLGLRLIYFSYDVKMKEKGDIPEGYSVSREKKERFSLILESASTNQTSMYLCASSLLAGGSDEQFFGPGTRLTVL.

The chain joins TRBV28 to TRBJ2-5; 7 bases align to TRBD2. The CDR3 has 18 residues. Germline V lookup: CDR1 MDHEN, CDR2 SYDVKM. V was pared by 8 bases and J by 5 bases, with 23 bases of the junction left unmatched. The CDR3, as DNA: TGTGCCAGCGGTCCAGGTTTCAGACTAGCAGAAATTTGGGAGACCCAGTACTTC. Encoded protein: CASGPGFRLAEIWETQYF.

This clonotype was detected a few times. The J gene is TRBJ2-4, the V gene TRBV29-1; D may be TRBD2 (6 bases). In germline, CDR1 is SQVTM, CDR2 ANQGSEA. V was shortened by 2 bases and J by 13 bases, with 21 bases between the two germline ends. CDR3 length equals 14 residues. The CDR3 DNA sequence: TGCAGCGTTGAATCTGGGGTAGCGGTTAATGAGCAGTACTTC. This sequence encodes CSVESGVAVNEQYF.

The CDR3 region is CASSTGAGDDEQFF. The DNA for the CDR3 is TGTGCCAGCAGTACAGGGGCGGGAGACGATGAGCAGTTCTTC. V is TRBV28 and J is TRBJ2-1; the D gene could be TRBD1 or TRBD2 (7 bases each). Germline CDR1 and CDR2: MDHEN and SYDVKM. The CDR3 runs to 14 residues. V lost 5 bases and J 8 bases, leaving 16 bases between the germline ends.

This clonotype was counted between two and nine times. This rearrangement joins TRBV27 to TRBJ1-1; possible D gene TRBD1, 5 bases. This CDR3 comprises 15 residues. Germline lookup yields CDR1 MNHEY and CDR2 SMNVEV (reference sequence). V lost 2 bases, J lost 3 bases, and 13 bases lay in between. The CDR3 here is CASSLGIGEDTEAFF. The CDR3 bases are TGTGCCAGCAGTTTAGGAATAGGGGAGGACACTGAAGCTTTCTTT.

There are a few counts of this clonotype. CDR3 in amino acids: CASSLDPGSTYEQYF. The CDR3, as DNA: TGCGCCAGCAGCTTGGACCCCGGCAGTACCTACGAGCAGTACTTC. The rearrangement uses TRBV5-1 and TRBJ2-7; no clear D gene. The germline gives CDR1 SGHRS, CDR2 YFSETQ. The CDR3 is 15 residues long. V was trimmed by 0 bases and J by 2 bases, leaving 12 bases between them.

The sample holds a few counts of this clonotype. The chain has TRBV12-3 or TRBV12-4 and TRBJ1-3; 10 nucleotides agree with TRBD1. Losses at the gene ends were 5 bases for V and 0 bases for J; bases not matched to a gene: 1. The CDR3 is 15 amino acids. The CDR3 here is CASSGQGDSGNTIYF. For the CDR3, the DNA is TGTGCCAGCAGTGGACAGGGGGACTCTGGAAACACCATATATTTT.

This clonotype was seen a handful of times. The rearrangement joins TRBV27 to TRBJ2-7; D is ambiguous. CDR1 is MNHEY, CDR2 SMNVEV, per germline (reference sequence). CDR3 length equals 13 residues. V was cut by 1 base and J by 7 bases, with 11 bases left in between. The CDR3 loop reads CASSLWAPWEQYF. CDR3 DNA sequence: TGTGCCAGCAGTTTATGGGCTCCGTGGGAGCAGTACTTC.

This clonotype was counted only a few times. The chain carries TRBV20-1 and TRBJ2-1; 11 bases are a match to TRBD2. J was trimmed by 2 bases and V by 4 bases; bases with no gene match: 7. The CDR3 has 16 amino acids. CDR1 and CDR2 (germline): DFQATT, SNEGSKA (reference sequence). The CDR3 reads CSAIVVGLAAYNEQFF. The CDR3 DNA reads TGCAGTGCTATAGTGGTGGGACTAGCGGCCTACAATGAGCAGTTCTTC.

The CDR3 DNA reads as TGTGCCATCAGTGAAAGGGGGGACACTGAAGCTTTCTTT. The encoded protein is CAISERGDTEAFF. V is TRBV10-3 and J is TRBJ1-1, with TRBD1 as a possible D gene (6 bases). The CDR3 totals 13 residues. V was trimmed by 3 bases and J by 3 bases, leaving 8 bases between them. Germline V lookup: CDR1 ENHRY, CDR2 SYGVKD.

The rearrangement joins TRBV6-1 to TRBJ1-1, with D uncertain. This CDR3 region has 13 residues. CDR1 MNHNS and CDR2 SASEGT come from the germline V gene. Trimming shortened V by 6 bases and J by 0 bases, and 8 bases separated the two germline ends. The CDR3 reads CASRPQVNTEAFF. Here the CDR3 DNA reads TGTGCCAGCAGGCCCCAGGTGAACACTGAAGCTTTCTTT.